The clone carrying this T cell receptor beta chain is medium-sized. No antigen is known for it. These data belong to a study of OX40 agonist ivuxolimab in advanced cancers. Turning to the study itself: Partial responses, seen in three patients, involved one hepatocellular carcinoma and two cutaneous melanomas. Overall study findings and caveats: CD4+ and CD8+ T cells in blood underwent clonal expansion by week 6 at 0.1 to 3.0 mg/kg.

This table comes from immunoSEQ multiplex PCR, and its TCRdb copy is limited to in-frame clones, with some not included. This repertoire shows 81,000 or so clones, about 90% found once; its top ten account for 8.4%. The CDR3 consists of 12 residues. Germline V lookup: CDR1 MNHNS, CDR2 SASEGT. V shed 3 bases and J shed 6 bases, with 6 bases lying between them. The V call is TRBV6-1, the J call TRBJ1-5; D gene ambiguous. The source is an adult with an advanced solid tumor such as melanoma, head and neck, liver or kidney cancer. The source material was CD4+ or CD8+ T cells sorted from blood, sampled in a trial of the OX40 agonist ivuxolimab. CDR3 DNA: TGTGCCAGCAGTGAGCGGGGTCAGCCCCAGCATTTT. It codes for CASSERGQPQHF.